This T cell receptor beta chain was retrieved from a study of OX40 agonist ivuxolimab in advanced cancers. Study in general: Averaging roughly 60 years in age, with a range of 23 to 79, the cohort was 65% to 85% male. Earlier anti-PD-1, anti-PD-L1 or anti-CTLA-4 therapy was permitted; 30% to 45% had received some. Overall study findings and caveats: At 0.1 to 3.0 mg/kg and by week 6, clonal expansion occurred in CD4+ and CD8+ blood T cells. Among T cells, CD8+ cells averaged more expanded clones than CD4+ cells.

Points on this clone: Its antigen is not identified.

Here immunoSEQ multiplex PCR was the method, and the copy in TCRdb shows in-frame clones only, minus some. The profile shows about 13,000 clones, around 73% of them singletons. Trimming pared 4 bases from V and 6 bases from J, leaving 11 bases between. Germline loops: CDR1 MNHEY, CDR2 SMNVEV (reference sequence). The length of the CDR3 is 13 residues. This chain links TRBV27 with TRBJ2-3; D gene uncertain. The sequenced sample was CD4+ or CD8+ T cells sorted from blood, obtained in a trial of the OX40 agonist ivuxolimab. The sequence was collected from an adult with an advanced solid tumor such as melanoma, head and neck, liver or kidney cancer. The CDR3 here is CASSSWLGDTQYF. The DNA for the CDR3 is TGTGCCAGCAGTTCCTGGCTGGGGGATACGCAGTATTTT.